This TCR beta chain was found in a study of read filtering for tumor transcriptome and immune sequencing. Study as a whole: Among patients, 17 to 20 were male and around 13 female, aged about 47 to 80 (mean approximately 71). TCR-mapped reads were about 3.5 to 10.27 million with IR-seq versus roughly 85 to 1,300 with RNA-seq.

Study results and caveats: In IR-seq, single-read clonotypes were around 85% of clonotypes but 3.5% to 4% of reads. IR-seq and RNA-seq agreed better without single-read clonotypes.

Trimming removed 6 bases at V and 3 bases at J, with 12 bases between. CDR3 size: 14 residues. Germline-derived CDR1 and CDR2 are MNHNS and SASEGT. Molecular barcoded adaptors covering alpha/delta and beta/gamma chains were used on around 400 ng RNA. TCRdb analysed the reads with MiXCR anew, one entry per CDR3 protein. This table holds roughly 130,000 distinct CDR3 sequences, 10% to 15% found once. This clonotype was counted at least ten times. Its target is not known. The chain links TRBV6-1 to TRBJ2-1; the D call may be TRBD1 or TRBD2 (5 bases each). The specimen sequenced was a population of CD138-negative cells sorted from bone marrow. This TCR was sampled from a donor aged 40 or over with multiple myeloma. The chain's CDR3 is CASSRDLRYNEQFF. The CDR3 DNA follows: TGTGCCAGCAGCCGGGACCTACGCTACAATGAGCAGTTCTTC.